These 9 T cell receptor beta chains share one sample of origin, sequenced in a study of T cell repertoires in cytomegalovirus infection. Each CDR3 protein is one row after TCRdb ran MiXCR on the reads. The sample lists roughly 730,000 distinct CDR3 sequences, around a third occurring once. No antigen is known for these receptors. The sequencing here drew on cultured PBMCs, taken from culture after CMV antigen stimulation. Receptors originate from a human donor in good health (CMV status not recorded). Some clones in this sample may be carry-over from other donors' samples.

V and J are TRBV3-1 and TRBJ1-5, with D unresolved. CDR1 is LGHDT, CDR2 YNNKEL, per germline (reference sequence). The CDR3 has 13 residues. Trimming took 5 bases from V and 7 from J, leaving 12 bases between them. In DNA, the CDR3 is TGTGCCAGCAGCTACACCTCATACCAGCCCCAGCATTTT. Protein product: CASSYTSYQPQHF.

The V and J genes are TRBV19 and TRBJ1-2; D unresolved. The V end lost 3 bases, the J end lost 9 bases, and 11 bases lay between the germline ends. The germline gives CDR1 LNHDA, CDR2 SQIVND (reference sequence). The CDR3 spans 12 residues. CDR3: CASSILSGRYTF. CDR3 in DNA: TGTGCCAGTAGTATTTTATCAGGCCGCTACACCTTC. Full variable domain (rest looked up from reference TRBV19 and TRBJ1-2): DGGITQSPKYLFRKEGQNVTLSCEQNLNHDAMYWYRQDPGQGLRLIYYSQIVNDFQKGDIAEGYSVSREKKESFPLTVTSAQKNPTAFYLCASSILSGRYTFGSGTRLTVV.

About this clonotype itself: An end of the junction differs from the germline gene, which may be a read error. This chain links TRBV5-4 with TRBJ2-7, with TRBD2 matching over 14 bases. Germline values: CDR1 SGHNT, CDR2 YYREEE (reference sequence). This CDR3 is 19 amino acids long. The CDR3 loop reads CASSFGLGTSGSFDGEQYF. CDR3 DNA: TGTGCTAGCAGCTTTGGACTCGGGACTAGCGGGAGTTTTGACGGCGAGCAGTACTTC.

This chain joins TRBV20-1 and TRBJ2-1; 7 bases line up with TRBD2. The CDR3 runs to 16 residues. The trim removed 6 bases at V and 0 bases at J, leaving 11 bases unmatched. Germline CDR1 is DFQATT and CDR2 is SNEGSKA (reference sequence). CDR3 bases: TGCAGTGCCCACCCCCTCGGGGGGACCTCCTACAATGAGCAGTTCTTC. Translated: CSAHPLGGTSYNEQFF.

The CDR3 DNA reads TGTGCCAGCAGTTACTCTGGGGGAGGGCCCTACAATGAGCAGTTCTTC. It translates to CASSYSGGGPYNEQFF. The V call is TRBV6-2 or TRBV6-3, the J call TRBJ2-1, with TRBD2 matching over 7 bases. Germline-derived CDR1 and CDR2 are MNHEY and SVGEGT. This CDR3 is built from 16 residues. The trim removed 0 bases at V and 2 bases at J, leaving 4 bases unmatched.

This clonotype was seen a few times. The V call is TRBV2, the J call TRBJ2-1; D unresolved. The CDR3 has 12 residues. V dropped 1 base and J dropped 12 bases, with 10 bases sitting between them. Germline CDR1 reads SNHLY; CDR2 reads FYNNEI. CDR3 bases: TGTGCCAGCAGTGAAGTTGGGGTAGGGCAGTTCTTC. Protein sequence: CASSEVGVGQFF.

This clonotype was observed a few times. The rearrangement uses TRBV28 and TRBJ1-5; unclear D gene. Germline V gene data show CDR1 as MDHEN and CDR2 as SYDVKM. Trimming cost V 3 bases and J 6 bases, with 12 bases left between them. The CDR3 length is 14 residues. CDR3 nucleotide sequence: TGTGCCAGCAGTTTTCTGGGGTCCGGTCAGCCCCAGCATTTT. Translated: CASSFLGSGQPQHF.

The chain recombines TRBV2 with TRBJ1-3; D is ambiguous. V was trimmed by 11 bases and J by 4 bases, leaving 12 bases between them. Germline lookup yields CDR1 SNHLY and CDR2 FYNNEI. The CDR3 sequence is 12 residues long. For the CDR3, the DNA is TGTGCCTGCCGGGAGGGAGGAAACACCATATATTTT. Protein: CACREGGNTIYF.

This clonotype was counted only a few times. The chain is built from TRBV7-2 and TRBJ2-5, with D maybe TRBD2 (5 bases). Germline CDR1 SGHTA, CDR2 FQGNSA. Trimming pared 5 bases from V and 5 bases from J, leaving 21 bases between. The CDR3 is made up of 16 amino acids. This CDR3 is CASSPRPARGSETQYF. CDR3 bases: TGTGCCAGCAGCCCCCGACCGGCACGGGGTTCGGAGACCCAGTACTTC.